The 24 T cell receptor beta chains below come from one sample, sequenced in a study of graft-versus-host responses after intestinal transplantation. Method: immunoSEQ multiplex PCR; TCRdb's copy keeps in-frame clones and lacks some. The repertoire holds about 85,000 clones, with 85% to 95% as singletons. These TCRs' antigens remain unknown. The specimen was unstimulated CD8+ T cells sorted from spleen or lymph node cells, collected before transplant. Every receptor here comes from a human donor who was the organ donor for an intestinal transplant.

This clone has only one observation. The J gene is TRBJ1-2, the V gene TRBV10-3; TRBD1 agrees at 7 bases. The V and J ends lost 3 bases and 2 bases, in that order; junction bases with no gene match: 6. Per germline, CDR1 ENHRY and CDR2 SYGVKD. The CDR3 contains 15 residues. Here the CDR3 reads CAISDLRQGNYGYTF. CDR3 nucleotides: TGTGCCATCAGTGACCTACGACAGGGCAACTATGGCTACACCTTC.

V is TRBV7-2 and J is TRBJ2-2; D unclear. CDR3 length equals 12 residues. Per germline, CDR1 SGHTA and CDR2 FQGNSA. V shed 1 base and J shed 7 bases, with 4 bases lying between them. The CDR3 protein is CASSLVGGELFF. In DNA form, the CDR3 reads TGTGCCAGCAGCTTAGTGGGCGGGGAGCTGTTTTTT. Supplemented by reference TRBV7-2 and TRBJ2-2, the full variable domain reads GAGVSQSPSNKVTEKGKDVELRCDPISGHTALYWYRQSLGQGLEFLIYFQGNSAPDKSGLPSDRFSAERTGGSVSTLTIQRTQQEDSAVYLCASSLVGGELFFGEGSRLTVL.

The V and J genes are TRBV5-1 and TRBJ1-4; 8 bases match TRBD1. V trimming: 4 bases; J trimming: 4 bases; junction bases outside the gene matches: 18. Germline V lookup: CDR1 SGHRS, CDR2 YFSETQ. The CDR3 is 19 amino acids. CDR3 nucleotide sequence: TGCGCCAGCAGCCACAACACACACCTTGGGACAGGCTTTAATGAAAAACTGTTTTTT. Translated: CASSHNTHLGTGFNEKLFF.

The chain couples TRBV27 to TRBJ2-7, with 10 bases lining up with TRBD1. The ends lost 0 bases at V and 2 bases at J; junction bases unmatched: 4. The CDR3 is made up of 16 amino acids. CDR1 and CDR2 from the germline V gene are MNHEY and SMNVEV (reference sequence). CDR3 in amino acids: CASSLSGTGAPYEQYF. CDR3 in DNA: TGTGCCAGCAGTTTATCCGGGACAGGGGCACCCTACGAGCAGTACTTC.

The chain links TRBV10-2 to TRBJ2-5; 14 positions match TRBD2. V lost 6 bases, J lost 2 bases, and 11 bases stayed unmatched. The CDR3 covers 18 residues. CDR1 is WSHSY, CDR2 SAAADI, per germline. CDR3 coding DNA: TGCGCCAGCAGAAGCCCAGGACTAGCGGGGGGACTACAAGAGACCCAGTACTTC. It is translated as CASRSPGLAGGLQETQYF.

The chain combines TRBV4-1 with TRBJ2-1; a weak D match, TRBD2 (5 bases). Between the trimmed V and J ends, which lost 2 bases and 0 bases, there was a span of 8 bases. The CDR3 consists of 15 residues. The germline gives CDR1 MGHRA, CDR2 YSYEKL. The chain's CDR3 is CASSQTGSSYNEQFF. Written as DNA, the CDR3 is TGCGCCAGCAGCCAAACTGGGAGCTCCTACAATGAGCAGTTCTTC.

The chain is built from TRBV30 and TRBJ1-5; 8 positions match TRBD1. In germline, CDR1 is GTSNPN, CDR2 SVGIG (reference sequence). The CDR3 has 15 residues. J lost 7 bases, V lost 3 bases, and 11 bases had no gene match. CDR3 bases: TGTGCCTGGAGACAGCCGGGACAGGAGTACCAGCCCCAGCATTTT. It codes for CAWRQPGQEYQPQHF.

V and J are TRBV7-3 and TRBJ2-1; D is possibly TRBD1 or TRBD2 (5 bases each). Germline-derived CDR1 and CDR2 are SGHTA and FQGTGA. V lost 5 bases to trimming and J lost 7 bases, with 15 bases between them. The CDR3 runs 14 residues. DNA of the CDR3: TGTGCCAGCAGCATTCCGGGGCCAGGGAATGAGCAGTTCTTC. The encoded protein is CASSIPGPGNEQFF. Full variable domain (remainder filled in from reference TRBV7-3 and TRBJ2-1): GAGVSQTPSNKVTEKGKYVELRCDPISGHTALYWYRQSLGQGPEFLIYFQGTGAADDSGLPNDRFFAVRPEGSVSTLKIQRTERGDSAVYLCASSIPGPGNEQFFGPGTRLTVL.

The V and J genes are TRBV19 and TRBJ1-4; D is possibly TRBD1 (6 bases). V lost 7 bases and J 5 bases, leaving 14 bases between the germline ends. In germline, CDR1 is LNHDA, CDR2 SQIVND (reference sequence). The CDR3 spans 14 residues. DNA for the CDR3: TGTGCCAGTAAAGGGGGGAGTGAGAATGAAAAACTGTTTTTT. It encodes CASKGGSENEKLFF. Complete variable domain (other parts from reference TRBV19 and TRBJ1-4): DGGITQSPKYLFRKEGQNVTLSCEQNLNHDAMYWYRQDPGQGLRLIYYSQIVNDFQKGDIAEGYSVSREKKESFPLTVTSAQKNPTAFYLCASKGGSENEKLFFGSGTQLSVL.

Here the CDR3 reads CASSLASWGTEAFF. CDR3 nucleotides: TGTGCCAGCAGCTTAGCATCTTGGGGCACTGAAGCTTTCTTT. The chain employs TRBV13 and TRBJ1-1; D is uncertain. Trimming left V 1 base short and J 4 bases short, with 10 bases between. Germline CDR1 is PRHDT and CDR2 is FYEKMQ (reference sequence). The CDR3 totals 14 residues. The full variable domain, its missing parts supplied by reference TRBV13 and TRBJ1-1, is AAGVIQSPRHLIKEKRETATLKCYPIPRHDTVYWYQQGPGQDPQFLISFYEKMQSDKGSIPDRFSAQQFSDYHSELNMSSLELGDSALYFCASSLASWGTEAFFGQGTRLTVV.

The gene calls are TRBV4-1 and TRBJ2-1; TRBD2 might be the D (5 bases). There are 14 residues in the CDR3. The germline CDR1 and CDR2 sequences are MGHRA and YSYEKL. Trimming removed 1 base from V and 6 bases from J, with 10 bases in between. In DNA, the CDR3 is TGCGCCAGCAGCCAAGCAGAGGGTTTCAATGAGCAGTTCTTC. This translates into CASSQAEGFNEQFF.

CDR3 bases: TGTGCCAGCAGCTCCCTGGAACAGGGGACCGACAATGAGCAGTTCTTC. It yields the protein CASSSLEQGTDNEQFF. The J gene is TRBJ2-1, the V gene TRBV7-9, with TRBD1 identical over 7 bases. Trimming at V came to 4 bases and at J to 5 bases, leaving 11 bases not matched to a gene. The CDR3 length is 16 residues. Per the germline V gene, CDR1 is SEHNR and CDR2 is FQNEAQ (reference sequence).

The chain links TRBV5-6 to TRBJ2-7, with 7 bases lining up with TRBD1. V dropped 4 bases and J dropped 5; count of bases not matched to a gene: 3. Germline lookup yields CDR1 SGHDT and CDR2 YYEEEE. The CDR3 length is 12 residues. The DNA for the CDR3 is TGTGCCAGCAGCATACAGGGGAACGAGCAGTACTTC. Its translation is CASSIQGNEQYF. The full variable domain, with the rest looked up from reference TRBV5-6 and TRBJ2-7, is DAGVTQSPTHLIKTRGQQVTLRCSPKSGHDTVSWYQQALGQGPQFIFQYYEEEERQRGNFPDRFSGHQFPNYSSELNVNALLLGDSALYLCASSIQGNEQYFGPGTRLTVT.

The chain has TRBV19 and TRBJ2-3; 10 nucleotides line up with TRBD1. The CDR3 loop spans 15 amino acids. Looked up from germline, CDR1 is LNHDA and CDR2 is SQIVND (reference sequence). The junction had 2 bases not matched to a gene; V was cut back by 1 base and J by 4 bases. The CDR3 region is CASSIGQGASDTQYF. Written as DNA, the CDR3 is TGTGCCAGTAGTATAGGACAGGGGGCTTCAGATACGCAGTATTTT.

The rearrangement uses TRBV5-6 and TRBJ2-3; possibly TRBD2 for D (5 bases). Trimming shortened V by 1 base and J by 4 bases, and 7 bases separated the two germline ends. Germline CDR1 SGHDT, CDR2 YYEEEE. The CDR3 has 13 amino acids. The CDR3: CASSLTRADTQYF. The CDR3 coding sequence is TGTGCCAGCAGCTTGACTAGAGCAGATACGCAGTATTTT.

The V and J genes are TRBV11-2 and TRBJ2-2, with a tentative D call TRBD1 (6 bases). The CDR3 is 17 residues long. CDR1 SGHAT and CDR2 FQNNGV come from the germline V gene. V gave up 5 bases and J gave up 0 bases, with 16 bases separating them. CDR3 in DNA: TGTGCCAGCAGCCTGTTGTTGTGGACAGCGAACACCGGGGAGCTGTTTTTT. Translation: CASSLLLWTANTGELFF.

To note about this clone: Other DNA sequences in this specimen translate into the identical CDR3. This chain links TRBV5-1 with TRBJ2-7; D might be TRBD2 (5 bases). V shed 5 bases and J shed 3 bases, with 12 bases lying between them. This CDR3 is built from 13 residues. Germline values: CDR1 SGHRS, CDR2 YFSETQ. CDR3 amino acids: CASRAGGSYEQYF. In DNA form, the CDR3 reads TGCGCCAGCAGGGCCGGAGGAAGCTACGAGCAGTACTTC.

The rearrangement uses TRBV27 and TRBJ1-2; the D is unclear. This CDR3 comprises 14 residues. The V and J ends lost 5 bases and 6 bases respectively, with 16 bases between them. CDR1 MNHEY and CDR2 SMNVEV come from the germline V gene (reference sequence). The CDR3 spells CASSIHKLDDGYTF. The CDR3 DNA reads as TGTGCCAGCAGTATACATAAGCTTGATGATGGCTACACCTTC.

The chain couples TRBV10-3 to TRBJ2-1; 7 bases fit TRBD2. CDR3 length: 14 amino acids. Germline V CDR1 and CDR2: ENHRY, SYGVKD. The junction had 9 bases not matched to a gene; V was cut back by 6 bases and J by 7 bases. In nucleotides, the CDR3 is TGTGCCATCAGCCACGGGGAGGGTCTGAATGAGCAGTTCTTC. Residues: CAISHGEGLNEQFF.

This clone has a single count. The sample contains more than one DNA sequence encoding this CDR3. The rearrangement joins TRBV5-1 to TRBJ2-5; tentative D call: TRBD1 (6 bases). CDR1 is SGHRS and CDR2 is YFSETQ in the germline V gene. This CDR3 spans 14 amino acids. V lost 0 bases to trimming and J lost 4 bases, with 10 bases between them. Here the CDR3 reads CASSLEGGGETQYF. The CDR3 DNA follows: TGCGCCAGCAGCTTGGAAGGGGGTGGAGAGACCCAGTACTTC. The whole variable domain, filled in from reference TRBV5-1 and TRBJ2-5, reads KAGVTQTPRYLIKTRGQQVTLSCSPISGHRSVSWYQQTPGQGLQFLFEYFSETQRNKGNFPGRFSGRQFSNSRSEMNVSTLELGDSALYLCASSLEGGGETQYFGPGTRLLVL.

The count of this clone is one. The chain joins TRBV7-9 to TRBJ2-3; 8 positions match TRBD2. CDR3 size: 16 residues. The V gene end was trimmed by 5 bases and the J gene end by 4 bases; junction bases not matched to a gene: 11. Germline CDR1 is SEHNR and CDR2 is FQNEAQ (reference sequence). CDR3 sequence: CASSLRTSPNADTQYF. The CDR3 DNA follows: TGTGCCAGCAGCCTAAGGACTAGCCCGAACGCAGATACGCAGTATTTT.

The CDR3 is CASSSDRNEQYF. Written as DNA, the CDR3 is TGCGCCAGCAGCTCGGACAGGAACGAGCAGTACTTC. The chain recombines TRBV5-1 with TRBJ2-7; 7 bases agree with TRBD1. This CDR3 comprises 12 residues. The germline V gene encodes CDR1 SGHRS and CDR2 YFSETQ. The V gene end was trimmed by 3 bases and the J gene end by 5 bases; junction bases not matched to a gene: 2.

The chain recombines TRBV6-5 with TRBJ2-7, with D possibly TRBD1 on 5 matching bases. Germline V gene lookup returns CDR1 MNHEY and CDR2 SVGAGI. Trimming took 2 bases from V and 2 from J, leaving 7 bases between them. The CDR3 consists of 13 residues. The CDR3, as DNA: TGTGCCAGCAGTTACGACAGTACCTACGAGCAGTACTTC. Translated, it gives CASSYDSTYEQYF.

The chain employs TRBV10-2 and TRBJ1-2; 7 bases line up with TRBD1. The length of the CDR3 is 14 residues. V dropped 5 bases and J dropped 2; count of bases not matched to a gene: 5. Germline CDR1 and CDR2: WSHSY and SAAADI. CDR3 in DNA: TGCGCCAGCAGTCTATACAGGGGAAACTATGGCTACACCTTC. It codes for CASSLYRGNYGYTF.